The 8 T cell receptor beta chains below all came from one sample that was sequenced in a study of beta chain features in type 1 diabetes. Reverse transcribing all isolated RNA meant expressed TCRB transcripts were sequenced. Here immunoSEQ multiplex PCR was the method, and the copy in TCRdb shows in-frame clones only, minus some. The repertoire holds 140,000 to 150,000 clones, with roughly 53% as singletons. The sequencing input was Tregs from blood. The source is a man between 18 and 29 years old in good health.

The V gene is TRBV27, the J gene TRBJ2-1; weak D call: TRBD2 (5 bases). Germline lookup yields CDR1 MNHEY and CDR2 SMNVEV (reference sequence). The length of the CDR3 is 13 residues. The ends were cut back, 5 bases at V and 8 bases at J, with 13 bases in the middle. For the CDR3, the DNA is TGTGCCAGCAGTACCAGTAGCGCCCATGAGCAGTTCTTC. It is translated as CASSTSSAHEQFF.

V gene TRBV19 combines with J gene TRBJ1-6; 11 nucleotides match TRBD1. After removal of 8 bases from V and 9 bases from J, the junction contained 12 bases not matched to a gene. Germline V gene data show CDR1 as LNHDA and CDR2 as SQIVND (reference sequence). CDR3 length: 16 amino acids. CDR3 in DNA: TGTGCCAGTTTACCTGCCTCCGGGACAGGGGGTTCACCCCTCCACTTT. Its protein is CASLPASGTGGSPLHF.

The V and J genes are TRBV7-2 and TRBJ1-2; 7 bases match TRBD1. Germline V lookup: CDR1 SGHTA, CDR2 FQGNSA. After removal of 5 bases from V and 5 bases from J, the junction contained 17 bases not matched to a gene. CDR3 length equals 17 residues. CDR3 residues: CASSLMGGTGVGYGYTF. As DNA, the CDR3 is TGTGCCAGCAGCCTAATGGGGGGAACAGGGGTAGGGTATGGCTACACCTTC.

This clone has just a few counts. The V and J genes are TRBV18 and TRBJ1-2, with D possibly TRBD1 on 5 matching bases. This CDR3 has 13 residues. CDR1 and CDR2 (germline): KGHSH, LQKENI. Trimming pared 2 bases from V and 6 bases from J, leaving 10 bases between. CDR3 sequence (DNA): TGTGCCAGCTCACCATCAGGGAAGGATGGCTACACCTTC. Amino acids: CASSPSGKDGYTF.

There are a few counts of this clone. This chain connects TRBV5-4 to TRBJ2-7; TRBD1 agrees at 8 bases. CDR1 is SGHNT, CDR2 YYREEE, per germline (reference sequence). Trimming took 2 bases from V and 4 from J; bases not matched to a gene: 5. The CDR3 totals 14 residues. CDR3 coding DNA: TGTGCCAGCAGCTTCCTTGACAGGGGTTACGAGCAGTACTTC. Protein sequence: CASSFLDRGYEQYF.

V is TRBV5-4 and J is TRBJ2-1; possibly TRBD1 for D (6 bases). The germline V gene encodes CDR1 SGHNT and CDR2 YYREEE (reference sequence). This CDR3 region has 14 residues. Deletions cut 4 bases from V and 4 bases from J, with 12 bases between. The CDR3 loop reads CASSPAGAYNEQFF. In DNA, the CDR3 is TGTGCCAGCAGCCCCGCAGGGGCTTACAATGAGCAGTTCTTC.

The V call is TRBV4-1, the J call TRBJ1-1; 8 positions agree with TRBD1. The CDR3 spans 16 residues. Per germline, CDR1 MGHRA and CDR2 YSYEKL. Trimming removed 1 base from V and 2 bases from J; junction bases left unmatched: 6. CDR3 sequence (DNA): TGCGCCAGCAGCCAAGCCCGGACAGGGAGAAACACTGAAGCTTTCTTT. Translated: CASSQARTGRNTEAFF.

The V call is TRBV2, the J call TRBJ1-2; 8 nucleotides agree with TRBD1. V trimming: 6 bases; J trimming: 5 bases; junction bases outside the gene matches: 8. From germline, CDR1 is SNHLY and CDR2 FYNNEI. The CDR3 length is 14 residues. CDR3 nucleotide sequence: TGTGCCAGCAGACCCGACAGGGGACCTTATGGCTACACCTTC. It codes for CASRPDRGPYGYTF.